This T cell receptor (beta chain) is from a study of response to subunit inactivated influenza vaccine. Concerning this clonotype itself: What it recognizes is unknown.

Study observations and caveats: T cells newly recruited by each seasonal influenza vaccination are few, the authors suggested.

Germline V lookup: CDR1 SGHRS, CDR2 YFSETQ. The V segment lost 1 base and the J segment 5 bases; nucleotides outside the gene matches: 6. This CDR3 comprises 16 residues. TCRdb redid the calling of the RT-PCR reads with MiXCR, one entry per CDR3 protein. This sample has over 650,000 distinct CDR3 sequences, with around a sixth found just once. This clonotype originated in a man in his fifties who received an inactivated influenza vaccine. The sequencing here drew on PBMCs from blood, taken approximately 5 days after vaccination. This rearrangement joins TRBV5-1 to TRBJ2-1, with 10 bases lining up with TRBD2. CDR3 DNA: TGCGCCAGCAGCTTGCAACTAGCGGGGAACAACAATGAGCAGTTCTTC. Its protein product is CASSLQLAGNNNEQFF.